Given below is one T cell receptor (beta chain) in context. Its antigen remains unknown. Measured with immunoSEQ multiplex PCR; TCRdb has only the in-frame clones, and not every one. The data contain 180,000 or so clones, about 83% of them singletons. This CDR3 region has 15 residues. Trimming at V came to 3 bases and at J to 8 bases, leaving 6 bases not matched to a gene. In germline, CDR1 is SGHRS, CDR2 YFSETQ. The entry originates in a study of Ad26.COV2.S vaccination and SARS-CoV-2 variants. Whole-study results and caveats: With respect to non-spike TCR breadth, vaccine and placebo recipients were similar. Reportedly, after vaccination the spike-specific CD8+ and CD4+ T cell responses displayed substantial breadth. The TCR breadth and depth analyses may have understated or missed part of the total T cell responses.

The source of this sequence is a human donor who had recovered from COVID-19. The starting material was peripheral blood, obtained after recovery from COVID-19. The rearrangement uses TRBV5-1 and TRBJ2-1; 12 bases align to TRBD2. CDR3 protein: CASSSGTSGFHEQFF. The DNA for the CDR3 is TGCGCCAGCAGCTCCGGGACTAGCGGGTTCCATGAGCAGTTCTTC.